These 12 T cell receptor beta chains share one sample of origin, sequenced in a study of T cell responses to AZD1222 COVID-19 vaccine. Clones were read by immunoSEQ multiplex PCR, and TCRdb kept only the in-frame ones, dropping some. The repertoire consists of over 75,000 clones, with 80% to 90% occurring once and the leading ten covering roughly 2.4%. Specimen: peripheral blood, collected 28 days after the second AZD1222 dose. These receptors all stem from an adult who received the AZD1222 COVID-19 vaccine.

The count of this clone is one. The chain uses TRBV6-2 or TRBV6-3 and TRBJ2-5, with 12 nucleotides matching TRBD2. The CDR3 has 16 residues. V dropped 2 bases and J dropped 5; count of bases not matched to a gene: 6. Germline V gives CDR1 MNHEY, CDR2 SVGEGT. CDR3 region: CASSYLAGGLGETQYF. CDR3 bases: TGTGCCAGCAGTTACCTAGCGGGGGGGCTAGGGGAGACCCAGTACTTC.

V is TRBV30 and J is TRBJ1-1; D is ambiguous. The CDR3 contains 11 residues. Germline V gene data show CDR1 as GTSNPN and CDR2 as SVGIG (reference sequence). The germline V and J ends were trimmed by 3 bases and 1 base, with 3 bases remaining between them. The chain's CDR3 is CAWRQNTEAFF. In nucleotides, the CDR3 is TGTGCCTGGAGACAGAACACTGAAGCTTTCTTT. Filled out from reference TRBV30 and TRBJ1-1, the complete variable domain reads SQTIHQWPATLVQPVGSPLSLECTVEGTSNPNLYWYRQAAGRGLQLLFYSVGIGQISSEVPQNLSASRPQDRQFILSSKKLLLSDSGFYLCAWRQNTEAFFGQGTRLTVV.

This chain uses TRBV18 with TRBJ2-1; TRBD2 matches at 7 bases. The V gene's germline CDR1 is KGHSH and CDR2 LQKENI. Trimming cost V 3 bases and J 9 bases; bases outside gene matches: 14. The CDR3 sequence is 16 residues long. The CDR3 loop reads CASSPLRAGDSPEQFF. CDR3 DNA sequence: TGTGCCAGCTCACCCCTGAGGGCGGGGGACTCGCCTGAGCAGTTCTTC.

The chain couples TRBV4-2 to TRBJ1-5, with a weak D call TRBD1 (6 bases). V was pared by 4 bases and J by 3 bases, with 10 bases between. From germline, CDR1 is LGHNA and CDR2 YNFKEQ. This CDR3 has 14 residues. CDR3 nucleotide sequence: TGTGCCAGCAGCCGGACAGCTACCAATCAGCCCCAGCATTTT. Protein: CASSRTATNQPQHF.

CDR3 nucleotides: TGTGCCTGGGCGGGTGGAGATACGCAGTATTTT. It specifies CAWAGGDTQYF. The gene calls are TRBV30 and TRBJ2-3, with TRBD2 as a possible D gene (5 bases). From germline, CDR1 is GTSNPN and CDR2 SVGIG (reference sequence). V was shortened by 5 bases and J by 5 bases, with 8 bases between the two germline ends. The CDR3 is 11 residues long.

The chain uses TRBV11-2 and TRBJ1-3; D unresolved. The CDR3 loop spans 16 amino acids. CDR1 is SGHAT, CDR2 FQNNGV, per germline. V lost 3 bases to trimming and J lost 1 base, with 13 bases between them. This CDR3 is CASSLFGRASGNTIYF. In DNA, the CDR3 is TGTGCCAGCAGCTTGTTCGGGAGGGCATCTGGAAACACCATATATTTT. Complete variable domain (other parts from reference TRBV11-2 and TRBJ1-3): EAGVAQSPRYKIIEKRQSVAFWCNPISGHATLYWYQQILGQGPKLLIQFQNNGVVDDSQLPKDRFSAERLKGVDSTLKIQPAKLEDSAVYLCASSLFGRASGNTIYFGEGSWLTVV.

The V call is TRBV3-1 (or the pseudogene TRBV3-2), the J call TRBJ2-7; 8 bases fit TRBD2. The CDR3 totals 15 residues. J was trimmed by 5 bases and V by 3 bases; bases with no gene match: 9. The germline V gene has CDR1 LGHDT and CDR2 YNNKEL (reference sequence). CDR3: CASSHASGRLHEQYF. The CDR3 DNA reads as TGTGCCAGCAGCCACGCCAGCGGGAGACTCCACGAGCAGTACTTC.

This sequence joins TRBV2 and TRBJ2-3; D ambiguous. V lost 10 bases and J lost 2, with 10 bases in between. The CDR3 contains 12 residues. Germline values: CDR1 SNHLY, CDR2 FYNNEI. The CDR3 here is CATQEYTDTQYF. The DNA for the CDR3 is TGTGCCACTCAGGAGTACACAGATACGCAGTATTTT.

V is TRBV6-2 or TRBV6-3 and J is TRBJ2-7; D is perhaps TRBD2 (5 bases). CDR3 length equals 12 residues. The germline CDR1 and CDR2 sequences are MNHEY and SVGEGT. V was shortened by 5 bases and J by 0 bases, with 5 bases between the two germline ends. CDR3 bases: TGTGCCAGCAGTCGGGGCTCCTACGAGCAGTACTTC. Amino acids: CASSRGSYEQYF.

The V gene is TRBV11-2, the J gene TRBJ2-5; a weak D match, TRBD2 (5 bases). CDR1 SGHAT and CDR2 FQNNGV come from the germline V gene. V lost 0 bases, J lost 7 bases, and 12 bases lay in between. The CDR3 is 14 amino acids. The DNA for the CDR3 is TGTGCCAGCAGCTTAGACGACGGGATATGGACCCAGTACTTC. It specifies CASSLDDGIWTQYF.

This rearrangement joins TRBV5-1 to TRBJ2-5; no clear D gene. Germline CDR1 SGHRS, CDR2 YFSETQ. Trimming removed 0 bases from V and 1 base from J, with 10 bases in between. CDR3 length: 15 residues. CDR3 coding DNA: TGCGCCAGCAGCTTGGGGTCTAGTGGCCAAGAGACCCAGTACTTC. As protein: CASSLGSSGQETQYF.

The gene calls are TRBV4-1 and TRBJ2-5; 11 bases are shared with TRBD2. The CDR3 has 15 amino acids. J was trimmed by 5 bases and V by 3 bases; bases with no gene match: 5. Germline V gene lookup returns CDR1 MGHRA and CDR2 YSYEKL. CDR3 region: CASSHELAGVETQYF. CDR3 bases: TGCGCCAGCAGCCACGAACTAGCGGGAGTGGAGACCCAGTACTTC.